This T cell receptor (beta chain) originates from a study of blood T cell repertoires in COVID-19 (dated by TCRdb to 2020 to 2021). Regarding the complete study: Samples from collaborators originated in the United States, Italy and Spain and spanned both the acute and convalescent phases of COVID-19. The material from the prospective study consisted of cDNA or gDNA derived from T cells, B-cell-depleted T cells, or PBMCs. Deeply sampled blood TCRbeta repertoires from subjects exposed to, actively infected with, or recovered from COVID-19 were included in the dataset. Samples came from the ongoing ImmuneRACE study (first 160 participants) plus 1,254 subjects from 6 global collaborators. The repertoires were released in a freely available public database intended as a resource for research on the immune response to SARS-CoV-2. Nearly every sample came with metadata listing a de-identified subject ID, COVID-19 status, age in years and sex. HLA class I and class II types, where available, came from metadata supplied by the sample provider rather than from assay-based typing.

In Seattle, one collaborating source enrolled patients while the infection was active and tracked those patients longitudinally over the course of disease. Each collaborating institution followed its own protocols to collect whole blood in K2EDTA tubes. Collaborator samples were shipped for TCRbeta analysis as frozen whole blood, isolated PBMCs, or DNA extracted from either sample type. TCRbeta CDR3 regions were amplified from genomic DNA by means of the immunoSEQ Assay, a bias-controlled multiplex PCR. Under the source paper's analysis protocol: The number of nucleated cells in each sample was estimated from the amplification of reference gene primers within the assay. To quantify the absolute abundance of each unique TCRbeta CDR3 rearrangement, sequence reads were collapsed and filtered. Productive Simpson clonality was computed per sample as the square root of Simpson's diversity index over productive rearrangements. The table was pulled from immuneACCESS by TCRdb, which kept in-frame rearrangements only. Such tables lose some clones; where checked, under half of the loss comes from unresolved V genes, and the rest has no known cause. Clone size and the V and J calls come from that table; the DNA yielded D and trimming. Here the sample has hundreds of thousands of clones; under 90% occur a single time. Around 10% of the sample rests with the top ten.

What the research found in general, with its limitations: How much clinical and demographic metadata was included differed by source and by participant, and the metadata was provided uncurated.

This clone was seen once. Its antigen target is currently unknown. No clone much larger than this one lies a single base away; base qualities are absent. Including cysteine and phenylalanine, the CDR3 has 14 amino acids. Only CDR3 DNA is held: 42 bases, read in frame from base 1. The germline V gene (reference sequence) sets CDR1 to SGHKS and CDR2 to YYEKEE. V drops 3 bases and J drops 6 bases, leaving 12 bases in between. This sequence originates from a woman in her thirties with COVID-19, enrolled during active disease. The chain is made from TRBV5-5 and TRBJ1-4; tentative D gene TRBD1, with 6 bases matching. Sequencing used peripheral blood. The CDR3 reads as follows: CASSSGQFDEKLFF. The DNA sequence is given as TGTGCCAGCAGCTCGGGACAATTCGATGAAAAACTGTTTTTT.